Below, 7 T cell receptor beta chains from the same sample are listed, as sequenced in a study of T cell responses to AZD1222 COVID-19 vaccine. Profiling relied on immunoSEQ multiplex PCR, and the TCRdb table lists in-frame clones only, not all of them. The table has 85,000 to 100,000 clones, roughly nine tenths seen once. Sequenced here: peripheral blood, sampled 28 days after the second AZD1222 dose. Receptors originate from an adult who received the AZD1222 COVID-19 vaccine.

This clone was seen a few times. The chain carries TRBV6-5 and TRBJ2-5, with 10 bases lining up with TRBD1. V lost 7 bases to trimming and J lost 0 bases; unmatched junction nucleotides: 2. The CDR3 sequence is 14 residues long. Germline CDR1 and CDR2: MNHEY and SVGAGI. The CDR3 reads CASTDRGYQETQYF. For the CDR3, the DNA is TGTGCCAGCACGGACAGGGGGTACCAAGAGACCCAGTACTTC.

This clone appeared a few times. CDR3 sequence (DNA): TGTGCCAGCAGTCAGAACAGGGGGAACACCTACGAGCAGTACTTC. Translating gives CASSQNRGNTYEQYF. The chain carries TRBV6-5 and TRBJ2-7, with TRBD1 identical over 8 bases. Trimming cost V 5 bases and J 2 bases; bases outside gene matches: 8. This CDR3 region has 15 residues. CDR1 and CDR2 (germline): MNHEY, SVGAGI.

V is TRBV5-6 and J is TRBJ2-7; D remains ambiguous. Between the trimmed V and J ends, which lost 2 bases and 2 bases, there was a span of 14 bases. The CDR3 contains 15 residues. CDR1 is SGHDT and CDR2 is YYEEEE in the germline V gene. The CDR3: CASSFPGPTAYEQYF. CDR3 bases: TGTGCCAGCAGCTTTCCAGGCCCCACTGCCTACGAGCAGTACTTC.

The chain uses TRBV9 and TRBJ2-2, with 10 bases matching TRBD1. This CDR3 contains 15 residues. V was clipped by 3 bases and J by 7 bases; unmatched bases: 6. Germline V gene sequence: CDR1 SGDLS, CDR2 YYNGEE. The CDR3 DNA is TGTGCCAGCAGCGGAAGGACAGGGGGTGTCGGGGAGCTGTTTTTT. Amino acids: CASSGRTGGVGELFF.

The chain's CDR3 is CASSGGQRGTGELFF. CDR3 in DNA: TGTGCCAGCAGCGGGGGGCAGCGGGGCACCGGGGAGCTGTTTTTT. This sequence joins TRBV9 and TRBJ2-2, with D perhaps TRBD2 (7 bases). CDR3 size: 15 residues. The germline CDR1 and CDR2 sequences are SGDLS and YYNGEE. V shed 3 bases and J shed 4 bases, with 13 bases lying between them.

The V call is TRBV9, the J call TRBJ1-1; 8 bases are a match to TRBD1. The CDR3 consists of 13 residues. Unmatched junction bases numbered 3, after V lost 0 bases and J lost 8 bases. The germline V gene encodes CDR1 SGDLS and CDR2 YYNGEE. The chain's CDR3 is CASSVGGTGEAFF. The DNA for the CDR3 is TGTGCCAGCAGCGTAGGAGGGACAGGAGAAGCTTTCTTT.

V usage is TRBV5-1 and J usage is TRBJ1-3; perhaps TRBD1 as D (5 bases). The germline V and J ends were trimmed by 4 bases and 0 bases, with 17 bases remaining between them. This CDR3 has 17 residues. CDR1 and CDR2 (germline): SGHRS, YFSETQ. CDR3 sequence reads: CASSRGMGQNSGNTIYF. In DNA form, the CDR3 reads TGCGCCAGCAGCCGGGGGATGGGGCAGAACTCTGGAAACACCATATATTTT.